These 22 T cell receptor beta chains share one sample of origin, sequenced in a study of beta chain features in type 1 diabetes. These receptors have no identified antigens. Study results and limitations: In all four CD4+ subsets, TCRB CDR3 length was significantly, moderately reduced in type 1 diabetes.

Expressed TCRB transcripts were sequenced because the entire RNA isolate underwent reverse transcription. Sequenced by immunoSEQ multiplex PCR; TCRdb stores in-frame clones only, minus some. The sample has 600,000 or so clones; roughly 12% are singletons. Sequences were obtained from naive CD4+ T cells from blood. Every receptor here comes from a man in his thirties or forties with type 1 diabetes.

V is TRBV18 and J is TRBJ2-7, with 8 bases matching TRBD1. Germline values: CDR1 KGHSH, CDR2 LQKENI. This CDR3 is 15 amino acids long. The J segment lost 6 bases and the V segment lost 6 bases, leaving 13 bases of the junction unmatched. CDR3 in amino acids: CASSDLPGGMGEQYF. In nucleotides, the CDR3 is TGTGCCAGCTCGGACCTCCCAGGGGGCATGGGCGAGCAGTACTTC.

Comments on this clone: This same CDR3 is encoded by further DNA sequences in the sample. The chain joins TRBV5-1 to TRBJ2-5, with D perhaps matching TRBD1 or TRBD2 (5 bases each). Trimming took 1 base from V and 5 from J, leaving 9 bases between them. Germline lookup yields CDR1 SGHRS and CDR2 YFSETQ. The CDR3 is made up of 13 amino acids. Written as DNA, the CDR3 is TGCGCCAGCAGCTTGAGTGGGACCGAGACCCAGTACTTC. Translation: CASSLSGTETQYF.

The chain has TRBV7-9 and TRBJ1-6; D ambiguous. V lost 8 bases and J lost 6, with 17 bases in between. There are 15 residues in the CDR3. The germline V gene has CDR1 SEHNR and CDR2 FQNEAQ (reference sequence). For the CDR3, the DNA is TGTGCCAGCGCCAAGAGGGAGGATGGTAATTCACCCCTCCACTTT. Its translation: CASAKREDGNSPLHF.

With respect to this clone: This specimen includes other DNA sequences encoding the same CDR3. V usage is TRBV6-5 and J usage is TRBJ1-1; D perhaps matches TRBD1 (5 bases). Trimming shortened V by 0 bases and J by 5 bases, and 7 bases separated the two germline ends. CDR3 length: 13 amino acids. In germline, CDR1 is MNHEY, CDR2 SVGAGI. CDR3 sequence (DNA): TGTGCCAGCAGTTACTCCCGGGGGACTGAAGCTTTCTTT. Amino acids: CASSYSRGTEAFF.

The rearrangement joins TRBV29-1 to TRBJ2-2, with TRBD1 matching over 11 bases. Germline trimming cut 7 bases from V and 6 bases from J; bases unmatched to any gene: 4. Germline values: CDR1 SQVTM, CDR2 ANQGSEA. The CDR3 sequence is 13 residues long. The CDR3 bases are TGCAGCGAGGGACAGGGGGGACCCGGGGAGCTGTTTTTT. Translated: CSEGQGGPGELFF.

V gene TRBV5-4 combines with J gene TRBJ1-2, with D unresolved. In germline, CDR1 is SGHNT, CDR2 YYREEE (reference sequence). V shed 0 bases and J shed 4 bases, with 7 bases lying between them. This CDR3 is built from 13 residues. CDR3 sequence (DNA): TGTGCCAGCAGCTTGGATGCGAGCTATGGCTACACCTTC. Translated: CASSLDASYGYTF.

A word on this clone: In the same sample, other DNA sequences code for this CDR3. The rearrangement joins TRBV2 to TRBJ1-6; TRBD1 might be the D (5 bases). The germline V and J ends were trimmed by 6 bases and 0 bases, with 9 bases remaining between them. The CDR3 is 15 amino acids. From germline, CDR1 is SNHLY and CDR2 FYNNEI. CDR3 protein: CASRGRSSYNSPLHF. CDR3 bases: TGTGCCAGCAGGGGACGGAGCTCCTATAATTCACCCCTCCACTTT.

This clone was counted between two and nine times. For the CDR3, the DNA is TGCAGCGTTGGTGACAGCACTAACTATGGCTACACCTTC. This encodes CSVGDSTNYGYTF. The rearrangement links TRBV29-1 to TRBJ1-2; D possibly corresponds to TRBD1 (5 bases). Germline V gene sequence: CDR1 SQVTM, CDR2 ANQGSEA. The CDR3 totals 13 residues. The germline V and J ends were trimmed by 4 bases and 0 bases, with 9 bases remaining between them.

The V gene is TRBV7-8, the J gene TRBJ2-3; 9 nucleotides line up with TRBD2. The CDR3 loop spans 15 amino acids. J was trimmed by 4 bases and V by 3 bases; bases with no gene match: 5. CDR1 is SGHVS, CDR2 FQNEAQ, per germline. As DNA, the CDR3 is TGTGCCAGCAGCTTCGGCGGGGGGGCCGCAGATACGCAGTATTTT. The encoded protein is CASSFGGGAADTQYF.

V and J are TRBV18 and TRBJ1-2; D gene ambiguous. This CDR3 comprises 13 residues. V lost 6 bases, J lost 1 base, and 9 bases lay in between. The germline CDR1 and CDR2 sequences are KGHSH and LQKENI. CDR3 bases: TGTGCCAGCTCCCGTGAACTTAACTATGGCTACACCTTC. Protein product: CASSRELNYGYTF.

The chain combines TRBV30 with TRBJ2-7, with a tentative D call TRBD1 (5 bases). Looked up from germline, CDR1 is GTSNPN and CDR2 is SVGIG (reference sequence). The CDR3 extends over 14 amino acids. The V end lost 2 bases, the J end lost 3 bases, and 14 bases lay between the germline ends. The CDR3 here is CAWSLRTSDYEQYF. CDR3 coding DNA: TGTGCCTGGAGTCTCCGGACAAGTGACTACGAGCAGTACTTC.

The genes are TRBV19 and TRBJ1-1, with TRBD1 matching 9 bases. The V gene's germline CDR1 is LNHDA and CDR2 SQIVND (reference sequence). The CDR3 extends over 16 amino acids. The V segment lost 10 bases and the J segment 4 bases; nucleotides outside the gene matches: 16. CDR3 sequence: CATSQTGGAVGTEAFF. For the CDR3, the DNA is TGTGCCACTAGCCAGACAGGGGGTGCGGTCGGCACTGAAGCTTTCTTT.

In its sample, this clone was seen a few times. V is TRBV7-2 and J is TRBJ1-1; D is undetermined. CDR1 and CDR2 (germline): SGHTA, FQGNSA. The CDR3 sequence is 13 residues long. V was shortened by 3 bases and J by 6 bases, with 11 bases between the two germline ends. Here the CDR3 reads CASSFYSGSEAFF. CDR3 nucleotide sequence: TGTGCCAGCAGCTTCTACAGCGGATCTGAAGCTTTCTTT.

The rearrangement uses TRBV6-6 and TRBJ2-3; D is unresolved. Trimming stripped 5 bases from V and 2 bases from J, with 11 bases between. CDR3 length: 14 amino acids. Per germline, CDR1 MNHNY and CDR2 SVGAGI (reference sequence). The CDR3 here is CASSSPSDTDTQYF. The CDR3 DNA reads as TGTGCCAGCAGTAGCCCCTCGGACACAGATACGCAGTATTTT.

V usage is TRBV29-1 and J usage is TRBJ1-5; tentative D call: TRBD1 (5 bases). V was clipped by 4 bases and J by 4 bases, with 11 bases between them. The CDR3 extends over 13 amino acids. In germline, CDR1 is SQVTM, CDR2 ANQGSEA. In nucleotides, the CDR3 is TGCAGCGTTGTAACAGGCGCAAATCAGCCCCAGCATTTT. It encodes CSVVTGANQPQHF. Drawing the rest from reference TRBV29-1 and TRBJ1-5, the complete variable domain is SAVISQKPSRDICQRGTSLTIQCQVDSQVTMMFWYRQQPGQSLTLIATANQGSEATYESGFVIDKFPISRPNLTFSTLTVSNMSPEDSSIYLCSVVTGANQPQHFGDGTRLSIL.

This chain links TRBV28 with TRBJ2-7; D perhaps matches TRBD2 (6 bases). The germline CDR1 and CDR2 sequences are MDHEN and SYDVKM. The length of the CDR3 is 14 residues. Trimming pared 1 base from V and 2 bases from J, leaving 9 bases between. The CDR3 coding sequence is TGTGCCAGCAGTTTATTAGGAGGGACCTACGAGCAGTACTTC. Translation gives CASSLLGGTYEQYF.

This chain connects TRBV6-7 to TRBJ2-1, with TRBD2 as a possible D gene (6 bases). TRBV6-7 is marked as an open reading frame, function uncertain. The CDR3 loop spans 15 amino acids. V was shortened by 2 bases and J by 8 bases, with 16 bases between the two germline ends. The CDR3 protein is CASSYATRRAYEQFF. In nucleotides, the CDR3 is TGTGCCAGCAGTTACGCGACTAGACGCGCGTATGAGCAGTTCTTC.

This clone was found a few times. The chain combines TRBV21-1 with TRBJ2-4; the D segment call TRBD1 is taken from the table without a DNA check. TRBV21-1 is a known pseudogene. The CDR3 runs 18 residues. CDR3: CASLHAAGGARVQNIQYF. The CDR3 DNA reads as TGTGCCAGCCTTCACGCGGCAGGGGGCGCGAGAGTGCAAAACATTCAGTACTTC.

The rearrangement uses TRBV4-2 and TRBJ1-1; D is undetermined. Trimming removed 0 bases from V and 11 bases from J, with 13 bases in between. In germline, CDR1 is LGHNA, CDR2 YNFKEQ. This CDR3 comprises 13 residues. The CDR3 nucleotides read TGTGCCAGCAGCCAAGAAAACAGTCACCAGGCTTTCTTT. Amino acids: CASSQENSHQAFF.

The V call is TRBV29-1, the J call TRBJ1-2; TRBD1 might be the D (6 bases). The germline V and J ends were trimmed by 6 bases and 8 bases, with 16 bases remaining between them. Looked up from germline, CDR1 is SQVTM and CDR2 is ANQGSEA. CDR3 length: 12 amino acids. The CDR3 bases are TGCAGCGTGGGGGGGACAATTGACGGCTACACCTTC. Translating it yields CSVGGTIDGYTF.

A few counts support this clone. The rearrangement joins TRBV9 to TRBJ2-1, with D perhaps assigned TRBD1 or TRBD2 (5 bases each). CDR1 and CDR2 (germline): SGDLS, YYNGEE. V was trimmed by 0 bases and J by 4 bases, leaving 17 bases between them. The CDR3 extends over 17 amino acids. CDR3 residues: CASSVGPSGTKYNEQFF. The CDR3 region has the DNA TGTGCCAGCAGCGTAGGCCCCTCTGGGACGAAGTACAATGAGCAGTTCTTC.

J is TRBJ2-5 and V is TRBV7-9; D remains ambiguous. This CDR3 is built from 13 residues. Germline values: CDR1 SEHNR, CDR2 FQNEAQ (reference sequence). V was pared by 2 bases and J by 7 bases, with 11 bases between. The CDR3 coding sequence is TGTGCCAGCAGCTTACTTTCTCTAGGGACCCAGTACTTC. Its protein is CASSLLSLGTQYF.